The 28 T cell receptor beta chains given below trace back to one sample, sequenced in a study of neurological immune-mediated disorders. One entry per CDR3 protein, called by TCRdb with MiXCR from the 5' RACE reads. Of more than 75,000 distinct CDR3 sequences listed, 10% were seen once; the top ten hold about 1.8%. Input material: PBMCs. The receptor set was obtained from a man in his forties or fifties in good health.

This clonotype has ten or more counts. Here the CDR3 reads CASTERRLGTDTQYF. The CDR3 bases are TGTGCCAGCACCGAAAGGCGGTTAGGCACAGATACGCAGTATTTT. The gene calls are TRBV7-9 and TRBJ2-3; no definite D call. The CDR3 is made up of 15 amino acids. V lost 7 bases to trimming and J lost 1 base, with 15 bases between them. CDR1 is SEHNR and CDR2 is FQNEAQ in the germline V gene (reference sequence).

A single count supports this clonotype. Just one base apart from a much larger clone, this may be a read error. In DNA, the CDR3 is TGCGCCAGCAACCCTGTTTTGAGCGGGAGCTACGAGCAGTACTTC. Its protein is CASNPVLSGSYEQYF. V is TRBV5-1 and J is TRBJ2-7; 8 bases map to TRBD2. Germline-derived CDR1 and CDR2 are SGHRS and YFSETQ. This CDR3 contains 15 residues. Trimming at V came to 6 bases and at J to 3 bases, leaving 11 bases not matched to a gene.

The V gene is TRBV18, the J gene TRBJ2-7; TRBD1 matches 8 bases. The CDR3 consists of 12 residues. Germline V gives CDR1 KGHSH, CDR2 LQKENI. With V trimmed by 6 bases and J by 6 bases, 4 bases remained unmatched. The CDR3 nucleotides read TGTGCCAGCTCGCTTGACAGGGGCGAGCAGTACTTC. It encodes CASSLDRGEQYF.

This clonotype was recorded at least ten times. V gene TRBV5-6 combines with J gene TRBJ2-7; a weak D match, TRBD2 (6 bases). The CDR3 loop spans 14 amino acids. Germline CDR1 SGHDT, CDR2 YYEEEE. Trimming took 3 bases from V and 0 from J, leaving 10 bases between them. In DNA, the CDR3 is TGTGCCAGCAGCTCCCGGGAGTTCTCCTACGAGCAGTACTTC. Translation: CASSSREFSYEQYF.

The genes are TRBV7-2 and TRBJ2-5, with 9 bases identical to TRBD2. From germline, CDR1 is SGHTA and CDR2 FQGNSA. This CDR3 is built from 15 residues. With 3 bases clipped from V and 4 bases from J, the junction kept 6 bases outside the gene matches. The CDR3 DNA follows: TGTGCCAGCAGCTTTATAGCGGGAGTCCCAGAGACCCAGTACTTC. Translated, it gives CASSFIAGVPETQYF.

At least ten counts were recorded for this clonotype. The rearrangement joins TRBV27 to TRBJ1-1, with 11 bases matching TRBD1. This CDR3 comprises 15 residues. V shed 5 bases, J shed 2 bases, and the junction held 4 bases outside the gene matches. Germline assignment: CDR1 MNHEY and CDR2 SMNVEV (reference sequence). The CDR3 region has the DNA TGTGCCAGCAGTGCAGGGACAGGGGGTAACACTGAAGCTTTCTTT. Translating it yields CASSAGTGGNTEAFF.

This clonotype was detected ten times or more. The chain links TRBV11-2 to TRBJ1-2; possibly TRBD1 for D (5 bases). CDR3 size: 13 residues. From germline, CDR1 is SGHAT and CDR2 FQNNGV. Trimming took 5 bases from V and 4 from J, leaving 11 bases between them. CDR3 nucleotides: TGTGCCAGCAGCACCTCAGGGCCCTATGGCTACACCTTC. Residues: CASSTSGPYGYTF.

This clonotype was recorded many times. The chain links TRBV15 to TRBJ2-6; possibly TRBD2 for D (6 bases). V shed 6 bases and J shed 1 base, with 13 bases lying between them. Germline V CDR1 and CDR2: LNHNV, YYDKDF (reference sequence). CDR3 length equals 16 residues. The CDR3 protein is CATSQWGVSGANVLTF. DNA of the CDR3: TGTGCCACCAGTCAGTGGGGGGTTTCTGGGGCCAACGTCCTGACTTTC.

This clonotype has at least ten counts. CDR3: CASSPGQGGEQYF. The CDR3 bases are TGTGCCAGCAGTCCCGGACAGGGTGGCGAGCAGTACTTC. V is TRBV6-5 and J is TRBJ2-7, with 8 bases lining up with TRBD1. Germline V CDR1 and CDR2: MNHEY, SVGAGI. With V trimmed by 5 bases and J by 6 bases, 6 bases remained unmatched. The CDR3 has 13 residues.

Many counts were recorded for this clonotype. The genes are TRBV6-6 and TRBJ1-4; 7 bases agree with TRBD1. Looked up from germline, CDR1 is MNHNY and CDR2 is SVGAGI (reference sequence). V was clipped by 8 bases and J by 1 base; unmatched bases: 4. CDR3 length: 14 residues. CDR3 bases: TGTGCCAGCCTCCGGGACAGAACTAATGAAAAACTGTTTTTT. As protein: CASLRDRTNEKLFF.

V usage is TRBV19 and J usage is TRBJ2-7; D remains ambiguous. Germline CDR1 and CDR2: LNHDA and SQIVND (reference sequence). Deletions cut 5 bases from V and 6 bases from J, with 14 bases between. This CDR3 spans 13 amino acids. The CDR3, as DNA: TGTGCCAGTAGTCCCTCGGCCCTTCTCGAGCAGTACTTC. It specifies CASSPSALLEQYF.

This clonotype was counted ten times or more. The rearrangement joins TRBV10-3 to TRBJ1-1, with D perhaps TRBD1 (6 bases). Germline CDR1 and CDR2: ENHRY and SYGVKD. Trimming took 0 bases from V and 0 from J, leaving 8 bases between them. This CDR3 spans 15 amino acids. As DNA, the CDR3 is TGTGCCATCAGTGAGTCTGGACAGATGAACACTGAAGCTTTCTTT. Translated, it gives CAISESGQMNTEAFF.

This clonotype was found a few times. The chain combines TRBV19 with TRBJ2-3, with 10 positions matching TRBD2. V shed 0 bases, J shed 2 bases, and the junction held 2 bases outside the gene matches. The germline gives CDR1 LNHDA, CDR2 SQIVND (reference sequence). The CDR3 has 16 amino acids. Here the CDR3 DNA reads TGTGCCAGTAGTATAGAAGCGGGGGGGATCACAGATACGCAGTATTTT. It specifies CASSIEAGGITDTQYF.

This clonotype was observed at least ten times. CDR3 protein: CASSFRGAGGYNEQFF. CDR3 sequence (DNA): TGTGCCAGCAGTTTCCGAGGGGCGGGAGGCTACAATGAGCAGTTCTTC. The J gene is TRBJ2-1, the V gene TRBV28; 8 nucleotides match TRBD2. V lost 3 bases, J lost 3 bases, and 7 bases stayed unmatched. The CDR3 is 16 amino acids. Germline V gene data show CDR1 as MDHEN and CDR2 as SYDVKM.

This clonotype was counted at least ten times. This chain uses TRBV14 with TRBJ2-2; 10 bases agree with TRBD2. Losses at the gene ends were 1 base for V and 6 bases for J; bases not matched to a gene: 2. Germline loops: CDR1 SGHDN, CDR2 FVKESK. This CDR3 is 15 amino acids long. The CDR3 region is CASSQAGTSAGELFF. The CDR3 DNA sequence: TGTGCCAGCAGCCAAGCCGGGACTAGCGCCGGGGAGCTGTTTTTT.

The V gene is TRBV28, the J gene TRBJ2-7; weak D call: TRBD2 (5 bases). V was cut by 3 bases and J by 5 bases, with 17 bases left in between. Per germline, CDR1 MDHEN and CDR2 SYDVKM. CDR3 size: 15 residues. The CDR3 DNA is TGTGCCAGCAGTTTCTCAAGGCAGGACTTCAACGAGCAGTACTTC. This codes for CASSFSRQDFNEQYF.

This clonotype was seen at least ten times. The gene calls are TRBV6-1 and TRBJ1-1; weak D call: TRBD1 (6 bases). The CDR3 has 14 residues. Per germline, CDR1 MNHNS and CDR2 SASEGT. V gave up 2 bases and J gave up 5 bases, with 12 bases separating them. The CDR3 protein is CASSESYRETEAFF. The DNA of the CDR3 is TGTGCCAGCAGTGAAAGTTACAGGGAGACTGAAGCTTTCTTT.

Ten or more counts support this clonotype. This chain links TRBV11-2 with TRBJ2-1; 9 bases are a match to TRBD2. V lost 2 bases and J lost 4; bases outside the gene matches: 12. Germline loops: CDR1 SGHAT, CDR2 FQNNGV. This CDR3 spans 18 amino acids. The CDR3 region is CASSLTGLATRLYNEQFF. CDR3 bases: TGTGCCAGCAGCTTAACGGGACTAGCCACAAGATTATACAATGAGCAGTTCTTC.

This clonotype was seen repeatedly, ten times or more. This rearrangement joins TRBV20-1 to TRBJ2-1, with 10 bases fitting TRBD2. V dropped 0 bases and J dropped 3; count of bases not matched to a gene: 8. Germline CDR1 and CDR2: DFQATT and SNEGSKA (reference sequence). The CDR3 length is 17 residues. The CDR3 DNA follows: TGCAGTGCTAGAGATTTTATGCTAGCGGGGGACTACAATGAGCAGTTCTTC. This encodes CSARDFMLAGDYNEQFF.

This clonotype was counted many times. The chain is built from TRBV29-1 and TRBJ2-5; the D is unclear. Deletions cut 7 bases from V and 2 bases from J, with 17 bases between. CDR3 size: 14 residues. Germline CDR1 SQVTM, CDR2 ANQGSEA. The CDR3 DNA is TGCAGCGCCGGCTTCTATGGGTCGCAAGAGACCCAGTACTTC. Translated, it gives CSAGFYGSQETQYF.

Many counts were recorded for this clonotype. The chain combines TRBV27 with TRBJ2-3; no reliable D call. The CDR3 has 12 amino acids. The germline V gene encodes CDR1 MNHEY and CDR2 SMNVEV (reference sequence). V shed 5 bases and J shed 3 bases, with 6 bases lying between them. The CDR3 here is CASSPGTDTQYF. DNA of the CDR3: TGTGCCAGCAGTCCCGGAACAGATACGCAGTATTTT.

This clonotype occurred many times. The chain employs TRBV5-1 and TRBJ2-5; unclear D gene. Germline CDR1 reads SGHRS; CDR2 reads YFSETQ. CDR3 length: 14 amino acids. V lost 5 bases and J 1 base, leaving 12 bases between the germline ends. CDR3: CASRERLVQETQYF. The CDR3 nucleotides are TGCGCCAGCAGGGAACGACTCGTCCAAGAGACCCAGTACTTC.

The table lists this clonotype with many counts. This chain connects TRBV7-9 to TRBJ1-1, with TRBD1 as a possible D gene (5 bases). Germline V gene lookup returns CDR1 SEHNR and CDR2 FQNEAQ (reference sequence). V lost 1 base and J lost 3, with 9 bases in between. The CDR3 totals 14 residues. CDR3 nucleotides: TGTGCCAGCAGCTTAGGCTGGGGGGACACTGAAGCTTTCTTT. Translating gives CASSLGWGDTEAFF.

Note on this clonotype: A much larger clone differs from this one at a single base, so this may be a read error. The chain couples TRBV7-3 to TRBJ2-1; 8 nucleotides line up with TRBD2. Trimming removed 2 bases from V and 13 bases from J; junction bases left unmatched: 13. This CDR3 contains 15 residues. Per germline, CDR1 SGHTA and CDR2 FQGTGA. CDR3 sequence reads: CASSLGSIHGRDQFF. Here the CDR3 DNA reads TGTGCCAGCAGCTTAGGGTCGATACACGGGAGGGATCAGTTCTTC. Together with reference TRBV7-3 and TRBJ2-1, the CDR3 gives the full variable domain: GAGVSQTPSNKVTEKGKYVELRCDPISGHTALYWYRQSLGQGPEFLIYFQGTGAADDSGLPNDRFFAVRPEGSVSTLKIQRTERGDSAVYLCASSLGSIHGRDQFFGPGTRLTVL.

This clonotype was detected many times. The rearrangement joins TRBV12-3 or TRBV12-4 to TRBJ1-1; D unclear. This CDR3 contains 14 residues. V was pared by 6 bases and J by 0 bases, with 11 bases between. The CDR3 nucleotides read TGTGCCAGCAGGAGAGGGCAGTTGAACACTGAAGCTTTCTTT. Translating it yields CASRRGQLNTEAFF.

This clonotype was observed at least ten times. V is TRBV10-3 and J is TRBJ1-1; a weak D match, TRBD1 (5 bases). This CDR3 is 14 amino acids long. Trimming took off 4 bases at V and 1 base at J, with 10 bases between the two ends. The germline V gene encodes CDR1 ENHRY and CDR2 SYGVKD. The CDR3 sequence is CAISVGTANTEAFF. CDR3 bases: TGTGCCATCAGTGTTGGGACGGCGAACACTGAAGCTTTCTTT.

This clonotype was found many times. This chain links TRBV27 with TRBJ2-3; D is perhaps TRBD2 (6 bases). The CDR3 runs 14 residues. V lost 3 bases, J lost 0 bases, and 7 bases lay in between. CDR1 and CDR2 (germline): MNHEY, SMNVEV (reference sequence). The CDR3 region is CASSFLASTDTQYF. As DNA, the CDR3 is TGTGCCAGCAGTTTCCTAGCGAGCACAGATACGCAGTATTTT.

This clonotype was observed at least ten times. The chain recombines TRBV5-1 with TRBJ2-6; possibly TRBD2 for D (6 bases). The CDR3 runs to 15 residues. The germline V and J ends were trimmed by 7 bases and 4 bases, with 15 bases remaining between them. The germline CDR1 and CDR2 sequences are SGHRS and YFSETQ. The DNA for the CDR3 is TGCGCCAGCTCCCCCGGAGGGTCAGGGGCCAACGTCCTGACTTTC. It is translated as CASSPGGSGANVLTF.